This TCR beta chain appears in the sequencing data of a study of cytomegalovirus exposure and HLA in healthy donors. Study-wide results and limits: According to the study, around 180 TCR beta chains were cytomegalovirus-associated. The classifier reportedly diagnosed cytomegalovirus status with high sensitivity and specificity. There were reportedly fewer N-insertions in an Asian-associated ancestry cluster than the approximately 640-donor mean, in a later analysis. While the bulk of TCR sequences proved rare, some public TCRs turned up in many donors.

With 10 bases removed from V and 0 bases from J, the gap between germline ends came to 10 bases. In germline, CDR1 is SGHNT, CDR2 YYREEE (reference sequence). The CDR3 runs to 12 residues. Primers for the PCR totalled 60 Vbeta and 13 Jbeta. Some clones are missing from TCRdb's copy, which holds only in-frame ones; the method was immunoSEQ multiplex PCR. This table holds about 140,000 clones, over 80% found once. On this clone itself: No antigen is known for it.

The chain has TRBV5-4 and TRBJ2-5; unclear D gene. Sequenced: PBMCs. The origin of this receptor is a female donor in good health and CMV-seronegative. The chain's CDR3 is CAGQNNQETQYF. Written as DNA, the CDR3 is TGTGCCGGTCAGAACAACCAAGAGACCCAGTACTTC.